This TCR beta chain was sequenced in a study of T cell responses to AZD1222 COVID-19 vaccine. Sequencing used immunoSEQ multiplex PCR; TCRdb keeps in-frame clones, though not all of them. The sample lists about 130,000 clones, around 90% occurring once. There are 16 residues in the CDR3. The trim removed 0 bases at V and 0 bases at J, leaving 4 bases unmatched. CDR1 SNHLY and CDR2 FYNNEI come from the germline V gene. This receptor was identified in an adult in good health. This rearrangement joins TRBV2 to TRBJ2-5, with 7 bases aligning to TRBD2. The sample consisted of peripheral blood, taken on day 0 of AZD1222 vaccination. This CDR3 reads CASSEAAGWDQETQYF. The CDR3 bases are TGTGCCAGCAGTGAAGCAGCGGGGTGGGACCAAGAGACCCAGTACTTC.